This T cell receptor (beta chain) was identified during a study of metastatic and nonmetastatic thyroid tumors. Study context: Repertoires were compared across blood and tumor or nodule tissue from malignant and benign thyroid patients. Notes on the study in general: A significant increase in TCR beta diversity was reportedly seen in malignant thyroid tumors relative to benign nodules, in blood and tumor.

This clone came up many times. The antigen remains unidentified. The authors' processing: CDR3 differences across clinicopathological groups were used to build a distant-metastasis classifier for papillary thyroid cancer. Via MiXCR, TCRdb re-called the PCR reads. The V and J calls follow TCRdb's processing rather than the paper's. The sample contains 89,000 or so clones, approximately 9% of which appear only once. All patients were treatment-naive before thyroid surgery. The CDR3 contains 17 residues. V shed 6 bases and J shed 5 bases, with 25 bases lying between them. Germline CDR1 and CDR2: LNHDA and SQIVND (reference sequence).

Specimen: blood. This TCR came from a female donor with papillary thyroid cancer or a benign thyroid nodule (not recorded which). Some clones in this sample may be carry-over from other donors' samples. The rearrangement joins TRBV19 to TRBJ1-2; D uncertain. The CDR3 coding sequence is TGTGCCAGTAGGGACCTCAGGTCGATTGCGGGAGTGTATGGCTACACCTTC. It specifies CASRDLRSIAGVYGYTF.